This T cell receptor (beta chain) appears in the sequencing data of a study of T cell changes during pregnancy in multiple sclerosis. Assay: immunoSEQ multiplex PCR; the TCRdb copy retains only in-frame clones and omits some. The table lists roughly 46,000 clones, under 90% of them singletons. V shed 4 bases and J 4 bases; nucleotides not matched to a gene: 5. CDR1 MNHNY and CDR2 SVGAGI come from the germline V gene (reference sequence). This CDR3 region has 14 residues. Here the sequenced sample was CD4+ T cells from peripheral blood mononuclear cells, taken before pregnancy. This clonotype originated in a female donor with multiple sclerosis, enrolled in a pregnancy study. V usage is TRBV6-6 and J usage is TRBJ2-5; 8 positions agree with TRBD1. The CDR3 loop is CASSFRQGSETQYF. The CDR3 coding sequence is TGTGCCAGCAGTTTTCGACAGGGGTCAGAGACCCAGTACTTC.